This is a list of T cell receptor beta chains from one sample in a study of OX40 agonist ivuxolimab in advanced cancers. Only in-frame clones appear in the TCRdb table, and some are missing; sequencing was by immunoSEQ multiplex PCR. The table includes under 80,000 clones, approximately 78% detected once. The specimen was CD4+ or CD8+ T cells sorted from blood, collected in a trial of the OX40 agonist ivuxolimab. These TCRs come from an adult with an advanced solid tumor such as melanoma, head and neck, liver or kidney cancer. The CDR3 runs from the conserved cysteine through the conserved F or W. A D gene is named only where the DNA matches it firmly. Clone size is shown for a subset of rows, as once, few, many or a class of expanded clone.

v_gene,j_gene,abundance,d_gene,CDR3nt,CDR3aa
TRBV6-1,TRBJ2-7,once,.,TGTGCCAGCAACCCTCGGGGGAGCTCCTACGAGCAGTACTTC,CASNPRGSSYEQYF
TRBV5-1,TRBJ2-5,.,TRBD2,TGCGCCAGCAGCTTGGCCGGAGCGGGAGGTTCCCAAGAGACCCAGTACTTC,CASSLAGAGGSQETQYF
TRBV4-1,TRBJ2-5,.,.,TGCGCCAGCAGCCAATTTGTGGCCTACCAAGAGACCCAGTACTTC,CASSQFVAYQETQYF
TRBV6-1,TRBJ2-3,.,.,TGTGCCAGCAGTGAACGGGGTAGCACAGATACGCAGTATTTT,CASSERGSTDTQYF
TRBV28,TRBJ2-3,.,.,TGTGCCAGCAGTTACCCCTGGAGTTGGGTGGAGAGCTCGACAGATACGCAGTATTTT,CASSYPWSWVESSTDTQYF
TRBV18,TRBJ2-1,.,.,TGTGCCAGCTCACCGCAGAAGTTCAATGAGCAGTTCTTC,CASSPQKFNEQFF
TRBV5-1,TRBJ1-6,once,.,TGCGCCAGCAGCTTGGCAGGCCTCGGTTCACCCCTCCACTTT,CASSLAGLGSPLHF
TRBV10-3,TRBJ2-1,.,.,TGTGCCATCAGACAGGGGGACTACGATGAGCAGTTCTTC,CAIRQGDYDEQFF
TRBV5-4,TRBJ1-4,few,.,TGTGCCAGCAGTGTTGTTGGTGCCACCCCGGGAACTAATGAAAAACTGTTTTTT,CASSVVGATPGTNEKLFF
TRBV2,TRBJ1-6,.,.,TGTGCCAGCAGCAAGGACAGCAATAATTCACCCCTCCACTTT,CASSKDSNNSPLHF
TRBV28,TRBJ2-1,.,.,TGTGCCAGCAGCTCCGTGGTCCTTAATGAGCAGTTCTTC,CASSSVVLNEQFF
TRBV7-2,TRBJ1-2,few,.,TGTGCCAGCAGCTTAGATCGACCCAGGGAGGTGAATGGCTACACCTTC,CASSLDRPREVNGYTF
TRBV11-1,TRBJ1-1,once,.,TGTGCCAGCAGTCAAGGGGGGACCACTGAAGCTTTCTTT,CASSQGGTTEAFF
TRBV28,TRBJ2-5,once,.,TGTGCCAGCAGTTTACAGGGTGTATGGACCCAGTACTTC,CASSLQGVWTQYF
TRBV19,TRBJ2-3,.,TRBD2,TGTGCCAGTAAAAAGCGGGGGCCGGCAGATACGCAGTATTTT,CASKKRGPADTQYF
TRBV5-4,TRBJ1-4,.,.,TGTGCCAGCAGCCCGGGACAACCCGCAACTAATGAAAAACTGTTTTTT,CASSPGQPATNEKLFF
TRBV2,TRBJ2-3,.,TRBD2,TGTGCCAGCAGAGTAGCGGGTAGCACAGATACGCAGTATTTT,CASRVAGSTDTQYF
TRBV25-1,TRBJ2-5,.,.,TGTGCCAGCAGTGAAGCCCGGGGACTGGGCGGGCAAGAGACCCAGTACTTC,CASSEARGLGGQETQYF
TRBV29-1,TRBJ1-3,few,.,TGCAGCGTTGGAGGGGAGAAGGACACCATATATTTT,CSVGGEKDTIYF
TRBV7-2,TRBJ2-3,.,.,TGTGCCAGCAGCCCCACGAGGGTTAAGGGCTCGACGCAGTATTTT,CASSPTRVKGSTQYF
TRBV14,TRBJ2-2,.,.,TGTGCCAGCAGCCAAGATGGACTTGGCGGGGAGCTGTTTTTT,CASSQDGLGGELFF
TRBV5-6,TRBJ2-2,.,TRBD2,TGTGCCAGCAGCTTGTTACTGACTAGCGCCGGGGAGCTGTTTTTT,CASSLLLTSAGELFF
TRBV7-2,TRBJ2-2,once,.,TGTGCCAGCAGCTTACGACAGAGGGCGAACACCGGGGAGCTGTTTTTT,CASSLRQRANTGELFF
TRBV5-4,TRBJ1-3,.,.,TGTGCCAGCAGCCTAGATGGAAACACCATATATTTT,CASSLDGNTIYF
TRBV5-1,TRBJ2-6,once,TRBD2,TGCGCCAGCAGCTTGGAGCGGGGTAGCTCTGGGGCCAACGTCCTGACTTTC,CASSLERGSSGANVLTF
TRBV4-1,TRBJ2-7,.,TRBD1,TGCGCCAGCAGCCCATCTCGGGACAGGAGCTACGAGCAGTACTTC,CASSPSRDRSYEQYF
TRBV7-9,TRBJ2-1,.,.,TGTGCCAGCAGCTTAGCGGGTACCTACAATGAGCAGTTCTTC,CASSLAGTYNEQFF
TRBV7-9,TRBJ1-6,few,.,TGTGCCAGCACCTGGGGGGAAAAGAGTTCACCCCTCCACTTT,CASTWGEKSSPLHF
TRBV7-2,TRBJ1-4,.,.,TGTGCCAGCAGCCCTAGTCTGACAGGTGATGAAAAACTGTTTTTT,CASSPSLTGDEKLFF
TRBV13,TRBJ2-3,.,TRBD2,TGTGCCAGCAGCTCCCGGACTAGCGGGCTACGCACAGATACGCAGTATTTT,CASSSRTSGLRTDTQYF
TRBV19,TRBJ1-5,.,.,TGTGCCAGTAGTATCGTCCGGGAATTAGGTCAGCATTTT,CASSIVRELGQHF
TRBV7-2,TRBJ1-4,.,.,TGTGCCAGCAGCTCACAGGCCCGTAATGAAAAACTGTTTTTT,CASSSQARNEKLFF
TRBV2,TRBJ2-1,.,TRBD2,TGTGCCAGCAGGAGAACTAGCGGGATGAGCTCCTACAATGAGCAGTTCTTC,CASRRTSGMSSYNEQFF
TRBV5-4,TRBJ2-3,.,.,TGTGCCAGCAGCTTGAGGGGAGATACGCAGTATTTT,CASSLRGDTQYF
TRBV6-5,TRBJ2-7,few,TRBD1,TGTGCCAGCAGGCCGGGACAGGGAAACAACGAGCAGTACTTC,CASRPGQGNNEQYF
TRBV29-1,TRBJ2-1,few,.,TGCAGCGCTACTATACCCGGGGGAGGTAGGTCCTACAATGAGCAGTTCTTC,CSATIPGGGRSYNEQFF
TRBV6-1,TRBJ1-2,once,.,TGTGCCAGCAGTCCCTCAGGGGACTATGGCTACACCTTC,CASSPSGDYGYTF
TRBV14,TRBJ1-5,.,.,TGTGCCAGCAGCCTCCAAAGTCGGGCACCCCAGCATTTT,CASSLQSRAPQHF
TRBV6-1,TRBJ1-5,.,TRBD1,TGTGCCAGCAGGGGGACAGAGGGGAGCAATCAGCCCCAGCATTTT,CASRGTEGSNQPQHF
TRBV9,TRBJ2-7,once,.,TGTGCCAGCAGCGTAGCAGCGGTCCTGGGGGAGCAGTACTTC,CASSVAAVLGEQYF